Here is one T cell receptor beta chain with its context. Its target is not known. V was cut by 4 bases and J by 4 bases, with 10 bases left in between. The CDR3 has 13 residues. Germline values: CDR1 MNHEY, CDR2 SMNVEV (reference sequence). The sample belongs to a study of cytomegalovirus exposure and HLA in healthy donors. Overall study context: Genotyping of hundreds of donors showed that about 79% belonged to the Caucasian-associated ancestry cluster.

Study-level findings and limits: The sole available immune exposure information was CMV serostatus. A few chains tied to CMV proved CMV antigen-specific in vitro.

13 Jbeta primers and 60 Vbeta primers were used for the PCR. Source study methods: Counted up in a later analysis, unique TCR beta chains came to around 80 million, with around 10 million shared. Profiling relied on immunoSEQ multiplex PCR, and the TCRdb table lists in-frame clones only, not all of them. Clonal size and the V and J genes are those of that table, whereas D and trimming came from the DNA. The sample includes 95,000 to 150,000 clones, roughly three fifths of them seen just once. The chain has TRBV27 and TRBJ1-2, with unresolved D. This receptor was taken from a woman aged 35 to 49 in good health and CMV-seropositive. The sequenced sample was PBMCs. The CDR3 sequence: CASSCQDCYGYTF. CDR3 bases: TGTGCCAGCAGTTGTCAGGACTGCTATGGCTACACCTTC.